A single sample is the source of the 14 T cell receptor beta chains below, sequenced in a study of response to subunit inactivated influenza vaccine. Each CDR3 protein gets one entry after TCRdb re-called the RT-PCR reads with MiXCR. This table has approximately 700,000 distinct CDR3 sequences, approximately 13% appearing once. This specimen consisted of PBMCs from blood, obtained 14 days before vaccination. The receptors derive from a man between 45 and 60 years old who received an inactivated influenza vaccine.

This clonotype appeared many times. This sequence joins TRBV30 and TRBJ1-6; tentative D call: TRBD1 (6 bases). The CDR3 consists of 15 residues. Between the trimmed V and J ends, which lost 2 bases and 3 bases, there was a span of 11 bases. Germline V gene data show CDR1 as GTSNPN and CDR2 as SVGIG (reference sequence). CDR3 nucleotide sequence: TGTGCCTGGAGTACGACAGGACTCTATAATTCACCCCTCCACTTT. It is translated as CAWSTTGLYNSPLHF.

The J gene is TRBJ2-7, the V gene TRBV15; D might be TRBD2 (5 bases). Germline CDR1 and CDR2: LNHNV and YYDKDF (reference sequence). The CDR3 has 15 residues. V was pared by 3 bases and J by 3 bases, with 15 bases between. This CDR3 reads CATSSNQEVIYEQYF. In DNA, the CDR3 is TGTGCCACCAGCAGCAACCAGGAGGTAATCTACGAGCAGTACTTC.

This clonotype was seen more than once but under ten times. DNA of the CDR3: TGTGCCAGTAGTAACCGAAACACAGATACGCAGTATTTT. Amino acids: CASSNRNTDTQYF. The chain combines TRBV19 with TRBJ2-3, with no clear D. CDR1 and CDR2 (germline): LNHDA, SQIVND (reference sequence). This CDR3 is 13 amino acids long. Trimming removed 4 bases from V and 2 bases from J, with 7 bases in between.

This chain links TRBV3-1 with TRBJ2-5; D uncertain. V shed 4 bases and J shed 5 bases, with 17 bases lying between them. CDR1 is LGHDT, CDR2 YNNKEL, per germline (reference sequence). The length of the CDR3 is 15 residues. As DNA, the CDR3 is TGTGCCAGCAGCCTCGGGTATGTGGTGAGGGAGACCCAGTACTTC. Translation: CASSLGYVVRETQYF.

This clonotype was seen repeatedly, ten times or more. This chain joins TRBV7-9 and TRBJ2-4; TRBD1 matches 9 bases. CDR1 is SEHNR, CDR2 FQNEAQ, per germline (reference sequence). After removal of 2 bases from V and 9 bases from J, the junction contained 8 bases not matched to a gene. This CDR3 contains 15 residues. CDR3 DNA: TGTGCCAGCAGCTTACTTACAGGGGGCTCCAGCATTCAGTACTTC. This sequence encodes CASSLLTGGSSIQYF.

The J gene is TRBJ1-3, the V gene TRBV5-1; TRBD1 is a possible D gene (5 bases). With 3 bases removed from V and 2 bases from J, the gap between germline ends came to 15 bases. The CDR3 loop spans 16 amino acids. Germline V gives CDR1 SGHRS, CDR2 YFSETQ. For the CDR3, the DNA is TGCGCCAGCAGCTACGGACATGCCGACCCTGGAAACACCATATATTTT. Amino acids: CASSYGHADPGNTIYF. Variable domain in full (rest from reference TRBV5-1 and TRBJ1-3): KAGVTQTPRYLIKTRGQQVTLSCSPISGHRSVSWYQQTPGQGLQFLFEYFSETQRNKGNFPGRFSGRQFSNSRSEMNVSTLELGDSALYLCASSYGHADPGNTIYFGEGSWLTVV.

This rearrangement joins TRBV7-9 to TRBJ1-1, with a possible D match to TRBD1 (5 bases). This CDR3 has 13 residues. Per germline, CDR1 SEHNR and CDR2 FQNEAQ (reference sequence). V was trimmed by 5 bases and J by 4 bases, leaving 11 bases between them. This CDR3 reads CASSRNQGTEAFF. CDR3 DNA: TGTGCCAGCAGCCGAAACCAGGGCACTGAAGCTTTCTTT.

The chain has TRBV2 and TRBJ1-2; 9 nucleotides align to TRBD1. V gave up 9 bases and J gave up 6 bases; unmatched junction bases: 8. This CDR3 region has 13 residues. Germline V lookup: CDR1 SNHLY, CDR2 FYNNEI. CDR3 in amino acids: CARTEQGAHGYTF. The CDR3 region has the DNA TGTGCCAGGACCGAACAGGGGGCCCATGGCTACACCTTC.

Only a few counts were recorded for this clonotype. The genes are TRBV20-1 and TRBJ2-5; weak D call: TRBD2 (6 bases). CDR1 DFQATT and CDR2 SNEGSKA come from the germline V gene (reference sequence). V was cut by 3 bases and J by 5 bases, with 25 bases left in between. The CDR3 sequence is 17 residues long. The chain's CDR3 is CSARDIQGGRPGETQYF. The CDR3 DNA follows: TGCAGTGCTAGGGACATTCAGGGTGGGAGGCCCGGGGAGACCCAGTACTTC.

The rearrangement joins TRBV5-1 to TRBJ2-5; 7 bases line up with TRBD1. J gave up 2 bases and V 7 bases, and 5 bases lay outside the gene matches. This CDR3 has 13 amino acids. Germline V gene data show CDR1 as SGHRS and CDR2 as YFSETQ. The CDR3 region has the DNA TGCGCCAGCGGAAGGGACAGACAAGAGACCCAGTACTTC. Its protein product is CASGRDRQETQYF.

This clonotype was seen at least ten times. The chain combines TRBV14 with TRBJ1-1, with TRBD1 matching over 7 bases. After removal of 7 bases from V and 0 bases from J, the junction contained 5 bases not matched to a gene. Germline-derived CDR1 and CDR2 are SGHDN and FVKESK. The CDR3 loop spans 14 amino acids. This CDR3 reads CASTIGGVNTEAFF. CDR3 coding DNA: TGTGCCAGCACAATAGGGGGCGTGAACACTGAAGCTTTCTTT.

In this sample, this clonotype turned up a few times. The V gene is TRBV11-2, the J gene TRBJ2-7, with D tentatively TRBD2 (6 bases). V was trimmed by 2 bases and J by 0 bases, leaving 20 bases between them. In germline, CDR1 is SGHAT, CDR2 FQNNGV. This CDR3 comprises 18 residues. CDR3 amino acids: CASSLRPSVSSFSYEQYF. DNA of the CDR3: TGTGCCAGCAGCTTAAGGCCTAGCGTAAGCTCCTTCTCCTACGAGCAGTACTTC.

In this sample, this clonotype turned up many times. The chain carries TRBV12-3 or TRBV12-4 and TRBJ2-3, with D maybe TRBD2 (6 bases). CDR3 length: 14 amino acids. Trimming pared 2 bases from V and 7 bases from J, leaving 13 bases between. The CDR3 DNA follows: TGTGCCAGCAGTTTACCTACGGGAGCGAATACGCAGTATTTT. It is translated as CASSLPTGANTQYF.

The J gene is TRBJ1-1, the V gene TRBV6-1; D might be TRBD1 (6 bases). The CDR3 has 15 residues. V lost 4 bases and J lost 6, with 18 bases in between. Per the germline V gene, CDR1 is MNHNS and CDR2 is SASEGT. CDR3 sequence reads: CASSVWGQPPSEAFF. CDR3 nucleotides: TGTGCCAGCAGTGTCTGGGGGCAGCCACCCTCTGAAGCTTTCTTT.